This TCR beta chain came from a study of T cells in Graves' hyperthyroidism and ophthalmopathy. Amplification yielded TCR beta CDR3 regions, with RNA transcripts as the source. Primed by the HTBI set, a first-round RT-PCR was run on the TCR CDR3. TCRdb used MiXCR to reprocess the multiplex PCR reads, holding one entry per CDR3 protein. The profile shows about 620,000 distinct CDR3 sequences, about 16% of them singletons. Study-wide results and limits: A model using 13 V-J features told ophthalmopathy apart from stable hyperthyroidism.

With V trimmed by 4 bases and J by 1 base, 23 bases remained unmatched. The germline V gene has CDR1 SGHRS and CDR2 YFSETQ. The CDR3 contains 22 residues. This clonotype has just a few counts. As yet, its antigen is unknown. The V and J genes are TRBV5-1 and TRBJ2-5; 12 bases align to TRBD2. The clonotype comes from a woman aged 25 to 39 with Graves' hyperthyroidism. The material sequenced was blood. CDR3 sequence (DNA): TGCGCCAGCAGCCTGAGGTTGATGGGGGCTTGGGCTAGCGGGAGGGCCCAAGAGACCCAGTACTTC. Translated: CASSLRLMGAWASGRAQETQYF. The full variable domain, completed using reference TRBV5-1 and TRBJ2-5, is KAGVTQTPRYLIKTRGQQVTLSCSPISGHRSVSWYQQTPGQGLQFLFEYFSETQRNKGNFPGRFSGRQFSNSRSEMNVSTLELGDSALYLCASSLRLMGAWASGRAQETQYFGPGTRLLVL.